This TCR beta chain was sequenced in a study of shared clonotypes between healthy human individuals. Assay used: immunoSEQ multiplex PCR; TCRdb lists only in-frame clones, some missing. In the table there are roughly 1,000,000 clones, around 82% of which are singletons. V dropped 3 bases and J dropped 1; count of bases not matched to a gene: 6. The CDR3 covers 18 residues. Germline V gives CDR1 MGHRA, CDR2 YSYEKL. Specimen: memory CD4+ T cells from PBMCs. The subset: CD45RA-negative fraction. The rearrangement uses TRBV4-1 and TRBJ2-3; 14 bases match TRBD2. This sequence originates from a man aged 18 to 35 in good health. Some clones in this sample may be carry-over from other donors' samples. This chain's CDR3 is CASSQEPGLAGGTDTQYF. CDR3 coding DNA: TGCGCCAGCAGCCAGGAGCCGGGACTAGCGGGAGGCACAGATACGCAGTATTTT.